This TCR beta chain was documented in a study of shared clonotypes between healthy human individuals (TCRdb year 2020). In terms of the full investigation: A couple of women and a few men aged 18 to 49 years were included in the cohort. For each donor, CD4 naive and CD4 memory were each run on three plates, CD8 naive on two plates, and CD8 memory on one plate. The study deeply sequenced blood TCR repertoires of about five healthy adults to estimate repertoire size and the extent of clonotype sharing between individuals. To increase sequencing depth and limit assay-specific biases, TCR repertoire library preparation and sequencing were carried out by different laboratories using diverse techniques. Each donor's leukapheresis produced roughly between about 0.8 and 10 billion PBMCs.

TCR CDR3 regions were amplified from genomic DNA by multiplex PCR using the deep immunoSEQ assay. Genomic DNA extracted from each cell subset was distributed evenly over all wells of several immunoSEQ 96-well plates, and each plate served as one replicate. Each replicate PCR for sorted subsets received around 200 ng genomic DNA, equal to 28,000 or so T cell genomes. Purified libraries were measured with a Qubit 3.0 fluorometer, size-checked on a Bioanalyzer 2100, and measured again with the KAPA Library Quantification kit. Every immunoSEQ 96-well plate was sequenced on a dedicated single-read 150-cycle Illumina NextSeq 550 flow cell. As for the original processing: Because only junctional sequences without quality scores were contained in the immunoSEQ output, filtering matching that applied to full-length reads could not be performed. Sequences were annotated with PyIR, a Python wrapper for IgBLAST v1.9, using IMGT germline references to assign V/J genes and CDR3. Reads were filtered out if the reads had weak V/J assignments (E-value above 1e-6), no CDR3, stop codons, out-of-frame junctions, or ambiguous translated residues. V3J clonotypes were defined as sequences sharing the same inferred V gene, J gene, and CDR3 amino acid sequence. The percentage overlap between two repertoires was calculated by dividing the number of shared unique clonotypes by the size of the smaller repertoire. Richness of each repertoire was evaluated using RTK rarefaction, the Chao1 estimator, and Recon v2.1 estimates of unobserved clonotypes. For all TCRbeta clonotypes obtained by the gDNA method from a few donors, generation probabilities were computed with OLGA. The table comes from immuneACCESS by way of TCRdb, which keeps in-frame sequences with V and J called. Part of the clones is missing from these tables; in studies checked, under half for an unresolved V gene and the rest for unknown reasons. V and J calls and clone size are those listed in that table; D and trimming were worked out from the DNA. The sample data list under 2,500,000 clones, and approximately 96% of these were observed just once. The ten largest clones capture over 0.1% of the sample.

Turning to this clone: The clone's antigen remains unknown. One base away there is no much larger clone; base qualities are not given.

Points the paper makes about the study in general: Sampling was restricted to blood, and TCR repertoires in tissue are likely to differ from TCR repertoires in blood. Because the study included only a small number of donors, the genetic and exposure-history diversity represented was limited. Rarefaction of sorted-subset datasets indicated incomplete sequencing despite the large sequencing depth. Pairwise subsampling indicated that sequencing depth was expected to affect the degree of clonotype sharing among donors. Naive subsets generally had larger estimated clonotype richness than memory subsets did. Sharing across a handful of donors was observed for approximately 4.6% of naive CD4, about 3.2% of naive CD8, 2% to 2.5% of memory CD4, and approximately 0.41% of memory CD8 clonotypes. Clonotypes shared by all four sorted-subset donors showed higher generation probabilities than non-shared clonotypes.

Donors were healthy HIV-negative adults with no recently reported acute infections or vaccinations. Only Caucasian adults living in Nashville, Tennessee, USA were represented among the donors. CD4+ T cells were enriched by magnetic negative selection; naive cells were then positively selected on CD45RA, and the negative fraction formed the memory subset. Blood was collected by leukapheresis, and PBMCs were isolated by Ficoll-Histopaque density gradient centrifugation and then cryopreserved in liquid nitrogen vapor phase. Analytical flow cytometry was used to check the purity and quantity of each magnetically sorted T cell population. From each sorted fraction, genomic DNA was isolated and quantified by UV absorbance on a Nanodrop 2000c. V is reduced by 4 bases and J by 5 bases, leaving a spacing of 6 bases between them. The CDR3 runs 11 residues from the cysteine to the phenylalanine. The read is trimmed to its CDR3 DNA, 33 bases read in frame from base 1. CDR1 and CDR2, looked up from the germline V gene, are SNHLY and FYNNEI.

The sequence is built from TRBV2 and TRBJ2-7; no D gene call is confident. Sequenced: naive CD4+ T cells sorted from blood. The cell subset or site label corresponds to: CD45RA+ positively selected. The receptor's source is a man aged 18 to 29 in good health. The CDR3 protein: CASSGDHEQYF. The sequenced DNA: TGTGCCAGCAGTGGGGATCACGAGCAGTACTTC. The entire variable domain, with the stretches around the CDR3 drawn from the reference TRBV2 and TRBJ2-7 proteins, is EPEVTQTPSHQVTQMGQEVILRCVPISNHLYFYWYRQILGQKVEFLVSFYNNEISEKSEIFDDQFSVERPDGSNFTLKIRSTKLEDSAMYFCASSGDHEQYFGPGTRLTVT.